The 13 T cell receptor beta chains given below trace back to one sample, sequenced in a study of blood T cell repertoires in COVID-19. Clones were read by immunoSEQ multiplex PCR, and TCRdb kept only the in-frame ones, dropping some. The table includes about 51,000 clones, approximately 86% detected once. The sequencing input was peripheral blood. Receptors were obtained from a man in his 60s with acute or convalescent COVID-19.

V is TRBV19 and J is TRBJ2-3, with a possible D match to TRBD1 (5 bases). The CDR3 has 14 amino acids. Germline V CDR1 and CDR2: LNHDA, SQIVND (reference sequence). Trimming removed 3 bases from V and 7 bases from J, with 14 bases in between. The chain's CDR3 is CASSIDPGRNTQYF. In DNA, the CDR3 is TGTGCCAGTAGTATCGACCCAGGGCGGAATACGCAGTATTTT. The variable domain in full, with the rest retrieved from reference TRBV19 and TRBJ2-3, is DGGITQSPKYLFRKEGQNVTLSCEQNLNHDAMYWYRQDPGQGLRLIYYSQIVNDFQKGDIAEGYSVSREKKESFPLTVTSAQKNPTAFYLCASSIDPGRNTQYFGPGTRLTVL.

This clone has only one observation. The chain combines TRBV7-2 with TRBJ2-3, with 7 bases lining up with TRBD1. Germline assignment: CDR1 SGHTA and CDR2 FQGNSA. The V and J ends lost 5 bases and 5 bases, in that order; junction bases with no gene match: 4. This CDR3 is 13 amino acids long. The CDR3 nucleotides read TGTGCCAGCAGCGGGACAGCCAGAGATACGCAGTATTTT. It translates to CASSGTARDTQYF.

The chain recombines TRBV5-6 with TRBJ1-1; possibly TRBD1 for D (5 bases). The V gene's germline CDR1 is SGHDT and CDR2 YYEEEE. The CDR3 runs 15 residues. Trimming pared 0 bases from V and 1 base from J, leaving 10 bases between. CDR3 sequence (DNA): TGTGCCAGCAGCTTGGGCGGACACCAGAACACTGAAGCTTTCTTT. It encodes CASSLGGHQNTEAFF.

The J gene is TRBJ2-2, the V gene TRBV7-6; 14 bases match TRBD2. After removal of 7 bases from V and 3 bases from J, the junction contained 13 bases not matched to a gene. This CDR3 spans 19 amino acids. Germline V lookup: CDR1 SGHVS, CDR2 FNYEAQ. The CDR3 reads CASTIPGLAGEGDTGELFF. The CDR3, as DNA: TGTGCCAGCACCATCCCGGGACTAGCGGGAGAGGGGGACACCGGGGAGCTGTTTTTT.

CDR3 sequence reads: CASSFDDWTITYNEQFF. As DNA, the CDR3 is TGCGCCAGCAGCTTTGATGACTGGACTATTACCTACAATGAGCAGTTCTTC. The chain recombines TRBV5-1 with TRBJ2-1; tentatively, D is TRBD2 (6 bases). Germline loops: CDR1 SGHRS, CDR2 YFSETQ. This CDR3 spans 17 amino acids. V lost 2 bases and J lost 2, with 17 bases in between.

This chain uses TRBV27 with TRBJ2-1, with 8 bases that match TRBD1. V gave up 4 bases and J gave up 5 bases; unmatched junction bases: 7. The CDR3 covers 15 residues. Germline CDR1 reads MNHEY; CDR2 reads SMNVEV (reference sequence). The CDR3 region is CASSSNRDRNNEQFF. The CDR3 DNA is TGTGCCAGCAGTTCGAACCGGGACAGGAACAATGAGCAGTTCTTC.

The chain carries TRBV24-1 and TRBJ2-3; TRBD1 agrees at 12 bases. V dropped 3 bases and J dropped 5; count of bases not matched to a gene: 5. This CDR3 has 16 amino acids. Germline assignment: CDR1 KGHDR and CDR2 SFDVKD. CDR3 sequence (DNA): TGTGCCACCAGTGATCCCGGGACAGGGGGCGAAGATACGCAGTATTTT. It specifies CATSDPGTGGEDTQYF.

J is TRBJ2-7 and V is TRBV19; D perhaps matches TRBD2 (5 bases). The germline V and J ends were trimmed by 3 bases and 7 bases, with 16 bases remaining between them. The CDR3 consists of 14 residues. Germline lookup yields CDR1 LNHDA and CDR2 SQIVND (reference sequence). The DNA of the CDR3 is TGTGCCAGTAGTATTGCGGGCAAGGATGGGGAGCAGTACTTC. Translating it yields CASSIAGKDGEQYF.

This clone was observed once. The chain carries TRBV6-6 and TRBJ2-3, with D tentatively TRBD1 (5 bases). Germline CDR1 MNHNY, CDR2 SVGAGI (reference sequence). The CDR3 has 14 residues. Between the trimmed V and J ends, which lost 2 bases and 0 bases, there was a span of 6 bases. CDR3 DNA: TGTGCCAGCAGTTACAGGGGTAGCACAGATACGCAGTATTTT. It codes for CASSYRGSTDTQYF.

This clone has just one count. The chain carries TRBV7-2 and TRBJ2-2; D may be TRBD1 (5 bases). The V gene lost 0 bases and the J gene lost 2 bases, with 16 bases spanning the gap. The CDR3 sequence is 18 residues long. CDR1 and CDR2 from the germline V gene are SGHTA and FQGNSA. Here the CDR3 reads CASSLASLGRANTGELFF. The CDR3 bases are TGTGCCAGCAGCTTAGCGTCTCTGGGCAGGGCAAACACCGGGGAGCTGTTTTTT. Full variable domain (remainder filled in from reference TRBV7-2 and TRBJ2-2): GAGVSQSPSNKVTEKGKDVELRCDPISGHTALYWYRQSLGQGLEFLIYFQGNSAPDKSGLPSDRFSAERTGGSVSTLTIQRTQQEDSAVYLCASSLASLGRANTGELFFGEGSRLTVL.

The chain carries TRBV19 and TRBJ1-2, with TRBD1 matching over 7 bases. Germline-derived CDR1 and CDR2 are LNHDA and SQIVND (reference sequence). The CDR3 is made up of 18 amino acids. Trimming cost V 8 bases and J 8 bases; bases outside gene matches: 26. Here the CDR3 DNA reads TGTGCCAGTCGCGAAATCTTAGGGGGACCGGGACAGCCGGAGGGCTACACCTTC. Encoded protein: CASREILGGPGQPEGYTF.

This sequence joins TRBV11-3 and TRBJ2-6, with D hard to call. Trimming took off 5 bases at V and 3 bases at J, with 14 bases between the two ends. Germline V gives CDR1 SGHNT, CDR2 YENEEA. The CDR3 is 16 amino acids. The CDR3 DNA reads as TGTGCCAGCAGCACCGGTCTTGGGCTTGGGGCCAACGTCCTGACTTTC. It codes for CASSTGLGLGANVLTF. Full variable domain (missing parts from reference TRBV11-3 and TRBJ2-6): EAGVVQSPRYKIIEKKQPVAFWCNPISGHNTLYWYLQNLGQGPELLIRYENEEAVDDSQLPKDRFSAERLKGVDSTLKIQPAELGDSAVYLCASSTGLGLGANVLTFGAGSRLTVL.

V usage is TRBV5-5 and J usage is TRBJ2-1, with 8 bases identical to TRBD2. Germline CDR1 and CDR2: SGHKS and YYEKEE (reference sequence). The CDR3 covers 15 residues. Trimming removed 0 bases from V and 5 bases from J; junction bases left unmatched: 4. CDR3 loop: CASSLASGSNNEQFF. The CDR3 DNA sequence: TGTGCCAGCAGCTTGGCAAGCGGGAGTAACAATGAGCAGTTCTTC.